This T cell receptor (beta chain) was obtained from a study of vaccination effects on CD4 cells after COVID-19. ViraFEST used viral peptide pools to expand antigen-specific CD4+ T cells before sequencing. After roughly 10 days in culture, the CD4+ T cells were isolated. Of the BNT162b2 and mRNA-1273 vaccines, participants received two doses of one or the other. Culturing of about 2 million PBMC per well took place with roughly 10 IU/ml IL-2 and 9 to 10 ug/ml peptides. Comments on this clone: What it binds is not known.

Notes on the study in general: In the study, convalescent patients were few, and early post-infection timepoints were absent.

Generated by immunoSEQ multiplex PCR, the TCRdb table keeps only in-frame clones and is missing some. The sample gives more than 15,000 clones, roughly 68% of which show up once; about 10% is in the top ten. Germline-derived CDR1 and CDR2 are SGHRS and YFSETQ. This CDR3 has 15 amino acids. V lost 0 bases to trimming and J lost 10 bases; unmatched junction nucleotides: 11. The sample consisted of CD4+ T cells from PBMCs cultured with SARS-CoV-2 spike peptides, taken after COVID-19 vaccination. This chain links TRBV5-1 with TRBJ2-5; TRBD2 agrees at 8 bases. The clonotype comes from a human donor who received a COVID-19 vaccine. CDR3 coding DNA: TGCGCCAGCAGCTTGGCCGCGGTAGCGGGACTCGACCAGTACTTC. This encodes CASSLAAVAGLDQYF.